Listed here are 18 T cell receptor beta chains from one sample, sequenced in a study of cytomegalovirus exposure and HLA in healthy donors. The data were produced by immunoSEQ multiplex PCR, yet TCRdb's version contains in-frame clones alone and is incomplete. The sample contains about 110,000 clones, around 85% of which appear only once. Sequencing used PBMCs. These receptors all stem from a woman aged 18-35 years in good health and CMV-seronegative.

V is TRBV27 and J is TRBJ1-1; D might be TRBD1 (6 bases). From germline, CDR1 is MNHEY and CDR2 SMNVEV (reference sequence). Trimming took 5 bases from V and 0 from J, leaving 13 bases between them. CDR3 size: 15 residues. Written as DNA, the CDR3 is TGTGCCAGCAGTCCTCTACAGGGCTTGAACACTGAAGCTTTCTTT. Its translation: CASSPLQGLNTEAFF.

This sequence joins TRBV14 and TRBJ2-5, with D maybe TRBD2 (6 bases). The germline V and J ends were trimmed by 4 bases and 6 bases, with 15 bases remaining between them. Per germline, CDR1 SGHDN and CDR2 FVKESK. The CDR3 is 14 residues long. The CDR3 coding sequence is TGTGCCAGCAGCCCCCGGGGCGGGGCCCAGACCCAGTACTTC. Residues: CASSPRGGAQTQYF.

This rearrangement joins TRBV5-6 to TRBJ2-7, with TRBD1 identical over 9 bases. The junction had 6 bases not matched to a gene; V was cut back by 4 bases and J by 1 base. The CDR3 runs to 15 residues. Per the germline V gene, CDR1 is SGHDT and CDR2 is YYEEEE. The CDR3 DNA follows: TGTGCCAGCAGCCCCGGACAGGGGATTTCCTACGAGCAGTACTTC. Its protein is CASSPGQGISYEQYF.

This clone was seen just once. The gene calls are TRBV7-6 and TRBJ2-1; 8 bases fit TRBD2. In germline, CDR1 is SGHVS, CDR2 FNYEAQ. The CDR3 has 14 residues. The J segment lost 8 bases and the V segment lost 5 bases, leaving 8 bases of the junction unmatched. The CDR3 loop reads CASSTPGTRYEQFF. DNA of the CDR3: TGTGCCAGCAGCACCCCCGGGACTAGATATGAGCAGTTCTTC.

The rearrangement uses TRBV5-6 and TRBJ2-1; 7 nucleotides match TRBD2. J was trimmed by 10 bases and V by 4 bases; bases with no gene match: 8. The CDR3 extends over 13 amino acids. Germline loops: CDR1 SGHDT, CDR2 YYEEEE. The CDR3: CASSMGSSGEQFF. The CDR3 DNA is TGTGCCAGCAGCATGGGCTCTAGCGGCGAGCAGTTCTTC.

This rearrangement joins TRBV7-2 to TRBJ2-7, with 7 bases aligning to TRBD1. Unmatched junction bases numbered 4, after V lost 4 bases and J lost 1 base. This CDR3 comprises 14 residues. Germline V gives CDR1 SGHTA, CDR2 FQGNSA. CDR3 amino acids: CASSSYRGSYEQYF. CDR3 sequence (DNA): TGTGCCAGCAGCTCCTACAGGGGTTCCTACGAGCAGTACTTC. The complete variable domain, with remaining parts taken from reference TRBV7-2 and TRBJ2-7, reads GAGVSQSPSNKVTEKGKDVELRCDPISGHTALYWYRQSLGQGLEFLIYFQGNSAPDKSGLPSDRFSAERTGGSVSTLTIQRTQQEDSAVYLCASSSYRGSYEQYFGPGTRLTVT.

The rearrangement links TRBV7-8 to TRBJ1-3; TRBD1 agrees at 8 bases. J was trimmed by 7 bases and V by 4 bases; bases with no gene match: 12. The CDR3 is made up of 16 amino acids. Per the germline V gene, CDR1 is SGHVS and CDR2 is FQNEAQ. CDR3 in amino acids: CASSSSRDRNLNTIYF. CDR3 nucleotide sequence: TGTGCCAGCAGCTCCTCCCGGGACAGGAACCTTAACACCATATATTTT. Variable domain in full (rest from reference TRBV7-8 and TRBJ1-3): GAGVSQSPRYKVAKRGQDVALRCDPISGHVSLFWYQQALGQGPEFLTYFQNEAQLDKSGLPSDRFFAERPEGSVSTLKIQRTQQEDSAVYLCASSSSRDRNLNTIYFGEGSWLTVV.

V gene TRBV9 combines with J gene TRBJ1-1; no clear D. Between the trimmed V and J ends, which lost 5 bases and 1 base, there was a span of 12 bases. Germline CDR1 SGDLS, CDR2 YYNGEE. This CDR3 spans 14 amino acids. Written as DNA, the CDR3 is TGTGCCAGCAGAGCCGGACTCTCGAACACTGAAGCTTTCTTT. It yields the protein CASRAGLSNTEAFF.

V is TRBV9 and J is TRBJ2-7, with 12 bases aligning to TRBD2. V lost 3 bases and J lost 7; bases outside the gene matches: 5. The CDR3 is made up of 14 amino acids. Germline CDR1 and CDR2: SGDLS and YYNGEE. This CDR3 reads CASSGTSGASEQYF. The DNA of the CDR3 is TGTGCCAGCAGCGGGACTAGCGGGGCTAGTGAGCAGTACTTC.

The sample holds one count of this clone. J is TRBJ2-2 and V is TRBV4-1, with D perhaps TRBD2 (5 bases). The ends were cut back, 0 bases at V and 7 bases at J, with 6 bases in the middle. Germline-derived CDR1 and CDR2 are MGHRA and YSYEKL. This CDR3 spans 13 amino acids. The CDR3 loop is CASSQERGGELFF. The CDR3 region has the DNA TGCGCCAGCAGCCAAGAACGGGGCGGGGAGCTGTTTTTT.

The table lists this clone with a count of one. The genes are TRBV5-1 and TRBJ1-2; the D gene is possibly TRBD1 (5 bases). CDR1 SGHRS and CDR2 YFSETQ come from the germline V gene. This CDR3 comprises 14 residues. Trimming took off 3 bases at V and 1 base at J, with 10 bases between the two ends. For the CDR3, the DNA is TGCGCCAGCAGCTCCAACCAGGGTAACTATGGCTACACCTTC. Residues: CASSSNQGNYGYTF.

V gene TRBV5-1 combines with J gene TRBJ2-7, with unresolved D. The germline V gene encodes CDR1 SGHRS and CDR2 YFSETQ. V lost 0 bases to trimming and J lost 2 bases, with 9 bases between them. The CDR3 is 14 amino acids. The CDR3, as DNA: TGCGCCAGCAGCTTGGACAGTCCAGCCTACGAGCAGTACTTC. It translates to CASSLDSPAYEQYF.

This rearrangement joins TRBV5-1 to TRBJ2-1; 13 positions match TRBD2. CDR1 is SGHRS, CDR2 YFSETQ, per germline. The V segment lost 4 bases and the J segment 0 bases; nucleotides outside the gene matches: 4. CDR3 length: 17 amino acids. CDR3 in amino acids: CASSPWTSGGSYNEQFF. CDR3 nucleotides: TGCGCCAGCAGCCCTTGGACTAGCGGGGGCTCCTACAATGAGCAGTTCTTC.

The chain is built from TRBV19 and TRBJ1-2, with D tentatively TRBD1 (5 bases). V lost 5 bases and J 1 base, leaving 17 bases between the germline ends. The CDR3 length is 16 residues. Germline V gene sequence: CDR1 LNHDA, CDR2 SQIVND (reference sequence). Here the CDR3 reads CASSSREQEYNYGYTF. CDR3 coding DNA: TGTGCCAGTAGTTCCAGGGAACAGGAATATAACTATGGCTACACCTTC.

This clone was seen only once. The chain combines TRBV10-3 with TRBJ1-6; D remains unclear. Trimming pared 0 bases from V and 7 bases from J, leaving 10 bases between. The CDR3 loop spans 15 amino acids. Per germline, CDR1 ENHRY and CDR2 SYGVKD. Here the CDR3 reads CAISESGQPNSPLHF. CDR3 DNA sequence: TGTGCCATCAGTGAGTCTGGGCAGCCAAATTCACCCCTCCACTTT.

This clone was counted once. The V call is TRBV19, the J call TRBJ1-4; D is unresolved. V was trimmed by 4 bases and J by 4 bases, leaving 13 bases between them. This CDR3 contains 15 residues. Germline V gene sequence: CDR1 LNHDA, CDR2 SQIVND (reference sequence). The CDR3 region is CASSTFGPINEKLFF. Here the CDR3 DNA reads TGTGCCAGTAGTACCTTCGGTCCTATTAATGAAAAACTGTTTTTT.

This sequence joins TRBV2 and TRBJ1-6; D remains unclear. Germline CDR1 SNHLY, CDR2 FYNNEI. The V gene lost 6 bases and the J gene lost 9 bases, with 15 bases spanning the gap. CDR3 length equals 14 residues. The CDR3 bases are TGTGCCAGCAGGGACCAAACGGAGGTTTCACCCCTCCACTTT. It is translated as CASRDQTEVSPLHF.

This clone has just one count. The chain is built from TRBV9 and TRBJ2-7; D is unclear. The V gene's germline CDR1 is SGDLS and CDR2 YYNGEE. The CDR3 runs to 15 residues. V was trimmed by 0 bases and J by 3 bases, leaving 13 bases between them. The CDR3 nucleotides are TGTGCCAGCAGCGTAGGTCAAGGAGCTATCTACGAGCAGTACTTC. It encodes CASSVGQGAIYEQYF.